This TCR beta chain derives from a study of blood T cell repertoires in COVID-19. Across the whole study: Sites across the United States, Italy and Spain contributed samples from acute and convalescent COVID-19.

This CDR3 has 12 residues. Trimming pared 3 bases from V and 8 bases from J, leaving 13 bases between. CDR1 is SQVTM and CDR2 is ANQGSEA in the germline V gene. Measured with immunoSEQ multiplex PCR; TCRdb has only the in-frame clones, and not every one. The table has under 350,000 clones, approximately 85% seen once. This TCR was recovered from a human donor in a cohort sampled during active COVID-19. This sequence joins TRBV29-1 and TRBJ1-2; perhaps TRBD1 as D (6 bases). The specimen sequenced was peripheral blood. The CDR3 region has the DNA TGCAGCGTTGAGCTGGGGGCGAGAGGCTACACCTTC. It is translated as CSVELGARGYTF.